These T cell receptor beta chains were read from a single sample in a study of blood T cell repertoires in COVID-19. Here immunoSEQ multiplex PCR was the method, and the copy in TCRdb shows in-frame clones only, minus some. The table records about 160,000 clones, roughly 80% of them present only once. The sequencing sample was made of PBMCs or T cells enriched from blood (not recorded which). All receptors come from a woman between 45 and 60 years old who had recovered from COVID-19. The CDR3 runs from the conserved cysteine through the conserved F or W. D genes are given only for firm matches. Where a row states a size, it is once, few, many or the class of an expanded clone; other rows omit it.

V gene	D gene	clone size	J gene	CDR3 DNA	CDR3 protein
TRBV5-6	-	many	TRBJ1-5	TGTGCCAGCAGCTACAGGGTTGGGAGTCAGCCCCAGCATTTT	CASSYRVGSQPQHF
TRBV21-1	-	-	TRBJ1-5	TGTGCCAGCAGCAAAGTAGTTAGCAATCAGCCCCAGCATTTT	CASSKVVSNQPQHF
TRBV3-1/TRBV3-2	TRBD2	few	TRBJ2-1	TGTGCCAGCAGCCTAGCTAGCGGGAGGGGGCACAATGAGCAGTTCTTC	CASSLASGRGHNEQFF
TRBV7-2	-	once	TRBJ2-2	TGTGCCAGCAGCCCCCTCGTGGGGCGGGGCGGGGAGCTGTTTTTT	CASSPLVGRGGELFF
TRBV28	TRBD2	-	TRBJ2-1	TGTGCTAGCGGGGGCCCATACAATGAGCAGTTCTTC	CASGGPYNEQFF
TRBV9	TRBD2	-	TRBJ2-1	TGTGCCAGCAGCGTAGTAGGGACTAGCGGGGGAAATGAGCAGTTCTTC	CASSVVGTSGGNEQFF
TRBV14	-	few	TRBJ2-1	TGTGCCAGCAGCCAAGGGGCGGGAAGAATATACAATGAGCAGTTCTTC	CASSQGAGRIYNEQFF
TRBV27	TRBD1	-	TRBJ1-1	TGTGCCAGCGGGCTCAGGGGGCTTAGCACTGAAGCTTTCTTT	CASGLRGLSTEAFF
TRBV6-5	-	-	TRBJ1-4	TGTGCCAGCAGTTCCCCCACGGGGAGGGGTAATGAAAAACTGTTTTTT	CASSSPTGRGNEKLFF
TRBV25-1	TRBD2	once	TRBJ2-5	TGTGCCAGCAGTGACTGGGGACTAGGGCGGGAGACCCAGTACTTC	CASSDWGLGRETQYF
TRBV5-1	-	-	TRBJ2-3	TGCGCCAGCGGCGCAGGCGATCCCACAGATACGCAGTATTTT	CASGAGDPTDTQYF
TRBV27	-	few	TRBJ1-2	TGTGCCAGCAGTTTCTCGCCAGGGAAAGTAGCTAACTATGGCTACACCTTC	CASSFSPGKVANYGYTF
TRBV6-5	-	-	TRBJ1-5	TGTGCCAGCAGTTATAGAGTTGGCAATCAGCCCCAGCATTTT	CASSYRVGNQPQHF
TRBV5-1	TRBD2	-	TRBJ2-3	TGCGCCAGCAGCCCCTGGACTAGCGGGGGGGCAACAGATACGCAGTATTTT	CASSPWTSGGATDTQYF
TRBV2	-	-	TRBJ1-2	TGTGCCAGCAGTGAACTAGGACTCACTAACTATGGCTACACCTTC	CASSELGLTNYGYTF
TRBV10-1	TRBD1	-	TRBJ1-5	TGCGCCAGCAGTGATATCGGGACAGGCGGCAATCAGCCCCAGCATTTT	CASSDIGTGGNQPQHF
TRBV18	TRBD1	few	TRBJ1-2	TGTGCCAGCTCACCACCGAGGGGGACAGACCCCTATGGCTACACCTTC	CASSPPRGTDPYGYTF
TRBV2	-	-	TRBJ2-3	TGTGCCAGCAGGGGACTCCTTCGCACAGATACGCAGTATTTT	CASRGLLRTDTQYF
TRBV4-2	TRBD2	-	TRBJ2-1	TGTGCCAGCACACCGGGGGGTGGGCCTTACAATGAGCAGTTCTTC	CASTPGGGPYNEQFF
TRBV28	-	-	TRBJ1-4	TGTGCCAGCAGCCCCTTAACGGGGGGCAATGAAAAACTGTTTTTT	CASSPLTGGNEKLFF
TRBV19	TRBD2	-	TRBJ2-4	TGTGCCAGTAGTATGTCGCTAGCGGGAGTTTGGAACATTCAGTACTTC	CASSMSLAGVWNIQYF
TRBV2	TRBD1	-	TRBJ2-5	TGTGCCAGCAGTAACCCGGACAGGGCAAAGACCCAGTACTTC	CASSNPDRAKTQYF
TRBV11-3	-	-	TRBJ1-3	TGTGCCAGCAGCTTAGGAACAGGGCGCTCTGGAAACACCATATATTTT	CASSLGTGRSGNTIYF
TRBV19	-	-	TRBJ2-1	TGTGCCAGTAAGACCGTTCAGGGGCCTTACAATGAGCAGTTCTTC	CASKTVQGPYNEQFF
TRBV3-1/TRBV3-2	-	-	TRBJ2-1	TGTGCCAGCAGCCAAGATCTCAGCGGATCCTACAATGAGCAGTTCTTC	CASSQDLSGSYNEQFF
TRBV19	-	-	TRBJ1-1	TGTGCCAGTAGTAGATACGAGGTGAACACTGAAGCTTTCTTT	CASSRYEVNTEAFF
TRBV28	-	few	TRBJ1-1	TGTGCCAGCAGTTTAGTCGGGAGTTTGGCTTTCTTT	CASSLVGSLAFF
TRBV12-5	-	-	TRBJ2-4	TGTGCTAGTGGTTTGATCGGGGTGGGAAACATTCAGTACTTC	CASGLIGVGNIQYF
TRBV25-1	TRBD1	-	TRBJ2-7	TGTGCCAGCAGTTTAGCAGGGGGCTCCTACGAGCAGTACTTC	CASSLAGGSYEQYF
TRBV19	TRBD1	-	TRBJ2-1	TGTGCCAGTAGTAAGACAGGGGGGTCCTACAATGAGCAGTTCTTC	CASSKTGGSYNEQFF
TRBV5-4	-	-	TRBJ2-7	TGTGCCAGCAGCTTGGCGGCCAGTGGGAGTTCCTACGAGCAGTACTTC	CASSLAASGSSYEQYF
TRBV4-3	-	-	TRBJ2-2	TGCGCCAGCAGCCAATGGGGAGTCGGGGAGCTGTTTTTT	CASSQWGVGELFF
TRBV2	-	-	TRBJ1-4	TGTGCCAGCAGTGTGCAGGGGTTGACTAATGAAAAACTGTTTTTT	CASSVQGLTNEKLFF
TRBV4-3	-	few	TRBJ2-2	TGCGCCAGCAGCCAAGATTGGATTTCGGGTGGCGGGGAGCTGTTTTTT	CASSQDWISGGGELFF
TRBV11-2	-	-	TRBJ2-5	TGTGCCAGCAGCGAGGGGGGGACACTCCTGGAGACCCAGTACTTC	CASSEGGTLLETQYF
TRBV11-3	-	-	TRBJ2-2	TGTGCCAGCAGCTTAATAAAGGGGAGGACCGGGGAGCTGTTTTTT	CASSLIKGRTGELFF
TRBV27	TRBD2	-	TRBJ2-2	TGTGCCAGCAGTTTGGGGACTAGCGGGTCGAACACCGGGGAGCTGTTTTTT	CASSLGTSGSNTGELFF
TRBV2	-	-	TRBJ1-1	TGTGCCAGCAGTGTTGCGCTTGAAGCTTTCTTT	CASSVALEAFF
TRBV6-5	-	once	TRBJ2-7	TGTGCCAGCAGTTACGGGGTCGGGGGTACCTACGAGCAGTACTTC	CASSYGVGGTYEQYF
TRBV24-1	-	-	TRBJ2-1	TGTGCCACCAGCTATGGGGCCAATGAGCAGTTCTTC	CATSYGANEQFF
TRBV6-6	TRBD1	once	TRBJ1-2	TGTGCCAGCAGTTACTCGCGGGGACAGGGGGACTATGGCTACACCTTC	CASSYSRGQGDYGYTF
TRBV19	-	-	TRBJ2-2	TGTGCCAGTAGTATCCGACTAGAGAACACCGGGGAGCTGTTTTTT	CASSIRLENTGELFF
TRBV5-5	TRBD1	-	TRBJ2-4	TGTGCCAGCAGCGGCGGGACAGGGACCAAAAACATTCAGTACTTC	CASSGGTGTKNIQYF
TRBV7-9	TRBD2	-	TRBJ2-1	TGTGCCAGCAGCGTTACTAGCGGACCCAATGAGCAGTTCTTC	CASSVTSGPNEQFF
TRBV20-1	-	-	TRBJ1-1	TGCAGTGCTAGTTTCGGGATCAGGGCTTTCTTT	CSASFGIRAFF
TRBV4-3	TRBD1	-	TRBJ1-2	TGCGCCAGCAGCCAAGCCCCCCGGGACAGGGATGGCTACACCTTC	CASSQAPRDRDGYTF
TRBV7-8	-	-	TRBJ1-5	TGTGCCAGCAGCTTAGACAGGTTCCATCAGCCCCAGCATTTT	CASSLDRFHQPQHF
TRBV29-1	TRBD2	-	TRBJ2-5	TGCAGCGTAGGACTAGCGGGGGACTATCAAGAGACCCAGTACTTC	CSVGLAGDYQETQYF
TRBV27	-	-	TRBJ2-1	TGTGCCAGCAGTTTATCTTGGGGGGGGGCCGGAAACTCCTACAATGAGCAGTTCTTC	CASSLSWGGAGNSYNEQFF
TRBV28	-	-	TRBJ1-5	TGTGCCAGCAGACGAGGCAATCAGCCCCAGCATTTT	CASRRGNQPQHF